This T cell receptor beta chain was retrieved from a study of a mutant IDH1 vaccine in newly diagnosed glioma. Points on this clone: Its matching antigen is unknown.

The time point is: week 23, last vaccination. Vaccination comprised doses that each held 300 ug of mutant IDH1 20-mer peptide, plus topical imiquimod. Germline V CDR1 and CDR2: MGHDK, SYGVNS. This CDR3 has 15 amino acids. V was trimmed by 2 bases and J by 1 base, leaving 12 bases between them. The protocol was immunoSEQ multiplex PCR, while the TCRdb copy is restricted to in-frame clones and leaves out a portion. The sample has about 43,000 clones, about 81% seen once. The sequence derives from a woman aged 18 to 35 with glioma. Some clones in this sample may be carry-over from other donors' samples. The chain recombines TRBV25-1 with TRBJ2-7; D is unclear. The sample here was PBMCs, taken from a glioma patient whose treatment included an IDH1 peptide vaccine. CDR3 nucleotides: TGTGCCAGCAGTGAAGCGCAGGTGGGTTCCTACGAGCAGTACTTC. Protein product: CASSEAQVGSYEQYF.